The 5 T cell receptor beta chains given below trace back to one sample, sequenced in a study of T cells in Graves' hyperthyroidism and ophthalmopathy. It was RNA transcripts that yielded the amplified TCR beta CDR3 regions. Carried out on the TCR CDR3, a first-round RT-PCR used the HTBI primer set. Using its own MiXCR run on the multiplex PCR reads, TCRdb lists one record per CDR3 protein. In the table there are around 250,000 distinct CDR3 sequences, about 14% of which are singletons. The sequenced sample was blood. These receptors all come from a woman in her thirties or forties with Graves' hyperthyroidism that later progressed to Graves' ophthalmopathy.

This clonotype has a handful of counts. The chain combines TRBV4-2 with TRBJ2-6, with 11 bases identical to TRBD1. Per germline, CDR1 LGHNA and CDR2 YNFKEQ. This CDR3 is built from 17 residues. V was pared by 4 bases and J by 2 bases, with 4 bases of the junction left unmatched. The CDR3, as DNA: TGTGCCAGCAGCCGTGGACAGGGGGCGCCTGGGGCCAACGTCCTGACTTTC. Its translation is CASSRGQGAPGANVLTF.

This clonotype occurred a few times. The chain combines TRBV2 with TRBJ1-2; D is perhaps TRBD1 (6 bases). CDR3 length: 11 residues. The germline V gene encodes CDR1 SNHLY and CDR2 FYNNEI. CDR3 amino acids: CATTGNYGYTF. Written as DNA, the CDR3 is TGTGCTACCACAGGGAACTATGGCTACACCTTC. Based on the CDR3 plus reference TRBV2 and TRBJ1-2, the full variable domain is EPEVTQTPSHQVTQMGQEVILRCVPISNHLYFYWYRQILGQKVEFLVSFYNNEISEKSEIFDDQFSVERPDGSNFTLKIRSTKLEDSAMYFCATTGNYGYTFGSGTRLTVV.

In this sample, this clonotype is medium-sized. J is TRBJ1-2 and V is TRBV2; D possibly corresponds to TRBD1 (5 bases). Germline CDR1 SNHLY, CDR2 FYNNEI. This CDR3 spans 15 amino acids. The ends were cut back, 3 bases at V and 1 base at J, with 12 bases in the middle. DNA for the CDR3: TGTGCCAGCAGTGAGTCCGACAGACTTAACTATGGCTACACCTTC. This translates into CASSESDRLNYGYTF.

This clonotype has a count of ten or more. The CDR3, as DNA: TGTGCCAGCAGCGACAGAATCTATGGCTACACCTTC. It translates to CASSDRIYGYTF. The gene calls are TRBV28 and TRBJ1-2; D is possibly TRBD1 (5 bases). Germline V gene sequence: CDR1 MDHEN, CDR2 SYDVKM. V lost 6 bases to trimming and J lost 4 bases, with 9 bases between them. CDR3 size: 12 residues.

Only one count was recorded for this clonotype. Being one base from a much bigger clone, this may be a read error. This rearrangement joins TRBV19 to TRBJ2-2; D is possibly TRBD2 (6 bases). This CDR3 comprises 16 residues. In germline, CDR1 is LNHDA, CDR2 SQIVND (reference sequence). The chain's CDR3 is CASSSPREFWTGEPFF. The CDR3 DNA reads as TGTGCCAGTAGTAGCCCACGGGAGTTCTGGACCGGGGAGCCGTTTTTT.